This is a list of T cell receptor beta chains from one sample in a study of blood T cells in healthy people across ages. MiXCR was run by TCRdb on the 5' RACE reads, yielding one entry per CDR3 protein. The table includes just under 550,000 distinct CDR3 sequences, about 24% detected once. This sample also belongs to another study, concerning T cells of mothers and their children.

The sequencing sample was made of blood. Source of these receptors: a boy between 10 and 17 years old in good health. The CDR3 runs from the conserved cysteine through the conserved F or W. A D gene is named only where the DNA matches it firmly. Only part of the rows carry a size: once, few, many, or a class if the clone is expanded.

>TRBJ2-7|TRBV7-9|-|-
TGTGCCAGCAGCACTACAATCGACAGGCCCTCCTACGAGCAGTACTTC
CASSTTIDRPSYEQYF
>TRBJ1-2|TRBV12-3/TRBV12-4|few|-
TGTGCTAGCAGTTCCCCAGGGGCCTATGGCTACACCTTC
CASSSPGAYGYTF
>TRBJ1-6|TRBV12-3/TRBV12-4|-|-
TGTGCCAGCAGTTCCAGGGATTCACCCCTCCACTTT
CASSSRDSPLHF
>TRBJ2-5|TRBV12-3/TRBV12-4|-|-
TGTGCCAGCAGTTTAGGGGACGGCGGGACCCAGTACTTC
CASSLGDGGTQYF
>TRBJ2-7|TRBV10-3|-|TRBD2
TGTGCCATCAGTGAGTACGCGGGGGGCTACGAGCAGTACTTC
CAISEYAGGYEQYF
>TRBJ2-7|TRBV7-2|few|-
TGTGCCAGCAGCCCTAGTAGAGGGGGGGCCCACGAGCAGTACTTC
CASSPSRGGAHEQYF
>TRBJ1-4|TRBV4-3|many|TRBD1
TGCGCCAGCAGTTATTTGAGGACAGGGGATCCAACTAATGAAAAACTGTTTTTT
CASSYLRTGDPTNEKLFF
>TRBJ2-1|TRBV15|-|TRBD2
TGTGCCACCAGCAGAGTAGGCAGCGGGCGGGGGAATGAGCAGTTCTTC
CATSRVGSGRGNEQFF
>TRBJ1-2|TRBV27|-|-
TGTGCCAGCAGTAGTGGGGGTTCATATGGCTACACCTTC
CASSSGGSYGYTF
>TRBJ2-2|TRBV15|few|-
TGTGCCACCGGAAGCGGGCTTAACACCGGGGAGCTGTTTTTT
CATGSGLNTGELFF
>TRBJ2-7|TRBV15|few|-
TGTGCCACCAGCAGAACACTCGGGACAAATTACGAGCAGTACTTC
CATSRTLGTNYEQYF
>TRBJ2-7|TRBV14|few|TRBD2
TGTGCCAGCAGCCAAGATCTGGGACTAGCGGGACGCTACGAGCAGTACTTC
CASSQDLGLAGRYEQYF
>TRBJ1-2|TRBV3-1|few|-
TGTGCCAGCAGCCCTCTCGGGGCTGGCTACACCTTC
CASSPLGAGYTF
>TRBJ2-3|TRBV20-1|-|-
TGCAGTGCTGGCCAGCGGGTCACAGATACGCAGTATTTT
CSAGQRVTDTQYF
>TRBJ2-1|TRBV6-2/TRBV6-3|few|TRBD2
TGTGCCAGCAGCCCGTGGACTAGCGGAACCTACAATGAGCAGTTCTTC
CASSPWTSGTYNEQFF
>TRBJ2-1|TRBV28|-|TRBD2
TGTGCCAGCACCCCCCTTGGGCCTAGCGGAAATGAGCAGTTCTTC
CASTPLGPSGNEQFF
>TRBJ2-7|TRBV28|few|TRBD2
TGTGCCAGCAGTTTATTGCGGGAGGGCATCGACGAGCAGTACTTC
CASSLLREGIDEQYF
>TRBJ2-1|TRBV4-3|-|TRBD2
TGCGCCAGCAGCCCCCAAGGTCTGGGCGGGGGGACTAGCTCCTACAATGAGCAGTTCTTC
CASSPQGLGGGTSSYNEQFF
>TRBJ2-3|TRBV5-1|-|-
TGCGCCAGCAGCCCCGCTAGCACAGATACGCAGTATTTT
CASSPASTDTQYF
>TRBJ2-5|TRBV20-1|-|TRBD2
TGCAGTGCGTTGCCGGGACTAGCGGTACGAGAGACCCAGTACTTC
CSALPGLAVRETQYF